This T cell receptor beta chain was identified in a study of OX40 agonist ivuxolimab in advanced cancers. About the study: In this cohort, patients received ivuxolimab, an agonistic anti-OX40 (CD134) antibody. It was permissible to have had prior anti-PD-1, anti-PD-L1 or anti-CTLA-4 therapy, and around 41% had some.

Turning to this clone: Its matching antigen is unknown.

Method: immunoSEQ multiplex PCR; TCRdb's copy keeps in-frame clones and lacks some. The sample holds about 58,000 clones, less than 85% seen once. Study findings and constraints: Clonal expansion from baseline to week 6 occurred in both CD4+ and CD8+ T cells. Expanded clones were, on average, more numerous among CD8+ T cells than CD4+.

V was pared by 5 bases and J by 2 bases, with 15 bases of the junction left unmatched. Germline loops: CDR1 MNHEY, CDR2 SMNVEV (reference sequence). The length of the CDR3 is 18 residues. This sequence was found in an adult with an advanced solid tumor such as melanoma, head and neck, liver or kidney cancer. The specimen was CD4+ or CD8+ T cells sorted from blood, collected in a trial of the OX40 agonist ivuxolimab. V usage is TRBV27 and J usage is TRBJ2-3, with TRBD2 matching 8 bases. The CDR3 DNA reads TGTGCCAGCAGTCCCTACCGAGGAGCGGGGGCCAACACAGATACGCAGTATTTT. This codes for CASSPYRGAGANTDTQYF.